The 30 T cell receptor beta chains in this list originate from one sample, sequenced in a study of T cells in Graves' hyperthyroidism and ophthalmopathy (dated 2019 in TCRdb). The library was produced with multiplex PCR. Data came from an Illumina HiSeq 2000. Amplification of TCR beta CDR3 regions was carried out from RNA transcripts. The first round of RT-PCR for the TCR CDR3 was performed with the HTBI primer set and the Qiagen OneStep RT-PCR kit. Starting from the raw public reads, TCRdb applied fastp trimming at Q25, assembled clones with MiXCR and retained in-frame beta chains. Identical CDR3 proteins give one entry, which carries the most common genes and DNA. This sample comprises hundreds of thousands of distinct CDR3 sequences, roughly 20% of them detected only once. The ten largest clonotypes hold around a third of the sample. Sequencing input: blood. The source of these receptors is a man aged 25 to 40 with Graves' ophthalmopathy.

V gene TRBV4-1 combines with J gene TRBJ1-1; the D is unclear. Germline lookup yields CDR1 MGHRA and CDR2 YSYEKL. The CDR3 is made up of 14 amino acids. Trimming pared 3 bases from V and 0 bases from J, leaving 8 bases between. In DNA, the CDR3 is TGCGCCAGCAGCCACCAGGACCTGAACACTGAAGCTTTCTTT. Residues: CASSHQDLNTEAFF.

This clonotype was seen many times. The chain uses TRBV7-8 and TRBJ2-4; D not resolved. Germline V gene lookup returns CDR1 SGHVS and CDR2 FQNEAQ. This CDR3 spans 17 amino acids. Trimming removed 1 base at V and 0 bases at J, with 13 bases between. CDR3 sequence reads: CASSLEGDGVAKNIQYF. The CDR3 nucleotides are TGTGCCAGCAGCTTAGAGGGTGATGGGGTAGCCAAAAACATTCAGTACTTC.

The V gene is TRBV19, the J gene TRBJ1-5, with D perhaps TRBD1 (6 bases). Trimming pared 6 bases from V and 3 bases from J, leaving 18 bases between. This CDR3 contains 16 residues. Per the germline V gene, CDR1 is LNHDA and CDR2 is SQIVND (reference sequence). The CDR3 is CASSTGSQGNNQPQHF. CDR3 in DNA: TGTGCCAGTAGCACCGGGTCACAGGGAAACAATCAGCCCCAGCATTTT.

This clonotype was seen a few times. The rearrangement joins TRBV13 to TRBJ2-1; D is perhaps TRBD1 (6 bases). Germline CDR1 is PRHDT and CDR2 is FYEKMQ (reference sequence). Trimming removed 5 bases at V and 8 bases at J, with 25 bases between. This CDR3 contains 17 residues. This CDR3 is CASSPETRGTGFDEQFF. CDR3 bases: TGTGCCAGCAGCCCTGAAACCCGGGGCACAGGGTTTGATGAGCAGTTCTTC.

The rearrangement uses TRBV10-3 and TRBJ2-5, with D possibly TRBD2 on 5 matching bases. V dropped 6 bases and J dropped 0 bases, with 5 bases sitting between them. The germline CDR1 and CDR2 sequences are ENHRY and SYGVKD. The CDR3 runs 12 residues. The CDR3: CAISGNQETQYF. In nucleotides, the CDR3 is TGTGCCATCAGCGGGAACCAAGAGACCCAGTACTTC.

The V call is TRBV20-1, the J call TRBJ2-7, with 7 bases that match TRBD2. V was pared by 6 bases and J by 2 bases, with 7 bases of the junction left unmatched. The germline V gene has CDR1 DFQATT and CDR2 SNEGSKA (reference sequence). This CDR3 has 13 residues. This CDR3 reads CSANRRETYEQYF. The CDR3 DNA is TGCAGTGCCAACCGGCGGGAGACCTACGAGCAGTACTTC.

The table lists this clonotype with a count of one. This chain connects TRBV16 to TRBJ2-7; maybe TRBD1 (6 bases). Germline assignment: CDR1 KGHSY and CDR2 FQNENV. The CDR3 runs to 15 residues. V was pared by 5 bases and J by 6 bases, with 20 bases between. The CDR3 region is CASSYQPGTPTEQYF. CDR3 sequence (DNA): TGTGCCAGCAGCTATCAGCCCGGGACACCTACCGAGCAGTACTTC.

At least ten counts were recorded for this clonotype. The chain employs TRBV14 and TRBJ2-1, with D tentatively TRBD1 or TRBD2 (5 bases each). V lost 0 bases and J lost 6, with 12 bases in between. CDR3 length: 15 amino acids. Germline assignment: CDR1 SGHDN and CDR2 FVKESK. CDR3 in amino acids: CASSQDRDLRNEQFF. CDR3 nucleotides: TGTGCCAGCAGCCAAGATCGGGACCTTCGCAATGAGCAGTTCTTC.

The CDR3 loop is CASSLRVAGVSDEQFF. The CDR3 nucleotides read TGCGCCAGCAGCTTGAGGGTTGCGGGAGTTTCGGATGAGCAGTTCTTC. The chain recombines TRBV5-1 with TRBJ2-1; 7 bases are shared with TRBD2. Germline CDR1 and CDR2: SGHRS and YFSETQ. There are 16 residues in the CDR3. Trimming at V came to 1 base and at J to 8 bases, leaving 12 bases not matched to a gene.

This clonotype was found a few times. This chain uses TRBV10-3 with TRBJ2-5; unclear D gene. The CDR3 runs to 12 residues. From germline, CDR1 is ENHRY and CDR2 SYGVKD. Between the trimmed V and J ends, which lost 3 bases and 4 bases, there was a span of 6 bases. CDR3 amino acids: CAISDRGETQYF. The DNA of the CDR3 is TGTGCCATCAGTGACCGCGGAGAGACCCAGTACTTC.

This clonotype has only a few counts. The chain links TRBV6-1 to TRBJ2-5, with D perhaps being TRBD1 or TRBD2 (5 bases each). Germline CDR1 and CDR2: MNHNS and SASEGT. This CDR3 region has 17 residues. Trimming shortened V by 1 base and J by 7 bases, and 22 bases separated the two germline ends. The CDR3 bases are TGTGCCAGCAGTGAAGTGAGACTCCGTTTGGGGGTATGGACCCAGTACTTC. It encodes CASSEVRLRLGVWTQYF.

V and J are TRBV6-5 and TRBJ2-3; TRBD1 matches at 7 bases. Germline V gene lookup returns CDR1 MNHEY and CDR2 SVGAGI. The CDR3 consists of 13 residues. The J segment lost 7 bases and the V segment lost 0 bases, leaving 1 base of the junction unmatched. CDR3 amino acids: CASSYSTGNTQYF. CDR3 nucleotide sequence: TGTGCCAGCAGTTACTCGACAGGGAATACGCAGTATTTT.

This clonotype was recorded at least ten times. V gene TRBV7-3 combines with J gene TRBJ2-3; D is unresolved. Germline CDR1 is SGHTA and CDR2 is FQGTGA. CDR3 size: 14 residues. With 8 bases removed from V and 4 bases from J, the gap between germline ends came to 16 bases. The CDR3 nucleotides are TGTGCCAGCTCAAGAGGCAGGAACGCAGATACGCAGTATTTT. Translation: CASSRGRNADTQYF.

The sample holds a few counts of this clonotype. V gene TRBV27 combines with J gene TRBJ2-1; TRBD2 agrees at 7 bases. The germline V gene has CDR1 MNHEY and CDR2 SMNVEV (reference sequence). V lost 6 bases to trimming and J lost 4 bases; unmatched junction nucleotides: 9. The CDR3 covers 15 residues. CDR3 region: CASSLGPAGYNEQFF. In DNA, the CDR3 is TGTGCCAGCAGCTTGGGGCCAGCGGGGTACAATGAGCAGTTCTTC.

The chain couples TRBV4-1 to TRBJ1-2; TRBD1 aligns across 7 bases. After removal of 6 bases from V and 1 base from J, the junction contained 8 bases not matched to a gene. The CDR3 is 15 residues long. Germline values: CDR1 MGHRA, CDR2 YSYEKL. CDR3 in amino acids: CASRTQGSRNYGYTF. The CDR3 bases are TGCGCCAGCAGGACACAGGGGTCCCGTAACTATGGCTACACCTTC.

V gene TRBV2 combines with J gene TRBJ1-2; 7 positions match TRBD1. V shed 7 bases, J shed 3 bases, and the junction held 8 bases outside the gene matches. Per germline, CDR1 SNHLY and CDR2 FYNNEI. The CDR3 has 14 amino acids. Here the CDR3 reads CASNYRGSDYGYTF. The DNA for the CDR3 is TGTGCCAGCAATTACAGGGGATCAGACTATGGCTACACCTTC.

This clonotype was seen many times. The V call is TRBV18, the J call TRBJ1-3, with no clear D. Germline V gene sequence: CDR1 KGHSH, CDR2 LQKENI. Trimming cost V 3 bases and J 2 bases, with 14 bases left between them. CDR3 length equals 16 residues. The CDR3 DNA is TGTGCCAGCTCACCGGGCGTGGGCACAGCTGGAAACACCATATATTTT. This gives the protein CASSPGVGTAGNTIYF.

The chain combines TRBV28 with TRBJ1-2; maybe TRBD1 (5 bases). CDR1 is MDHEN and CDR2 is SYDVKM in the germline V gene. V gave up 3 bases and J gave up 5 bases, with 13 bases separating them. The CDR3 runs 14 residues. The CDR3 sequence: CASSFGTGGYGYTF. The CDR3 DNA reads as TGTGCCAGCAGTTTCGGGACGGGCGGGTATGGCTACACCTTC.

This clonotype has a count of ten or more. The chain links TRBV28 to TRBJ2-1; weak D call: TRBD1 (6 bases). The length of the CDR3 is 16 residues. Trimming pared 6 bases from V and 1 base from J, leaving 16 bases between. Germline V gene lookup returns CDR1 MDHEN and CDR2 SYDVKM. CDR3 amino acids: CASRRRDTLSYNEQFF. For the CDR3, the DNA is TGTGCCAGCAGACGTAGGGACACCCTATCCTACAATGAGCAGTTCTTC.

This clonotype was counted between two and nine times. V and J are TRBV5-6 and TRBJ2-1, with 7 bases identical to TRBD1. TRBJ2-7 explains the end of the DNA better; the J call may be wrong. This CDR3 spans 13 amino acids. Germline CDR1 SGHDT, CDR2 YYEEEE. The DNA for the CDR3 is TGTGCCAGCAGTCCGGGACAGTTCAATGAGCAGTACTTC. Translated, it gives CASSPGQFNEQYF.

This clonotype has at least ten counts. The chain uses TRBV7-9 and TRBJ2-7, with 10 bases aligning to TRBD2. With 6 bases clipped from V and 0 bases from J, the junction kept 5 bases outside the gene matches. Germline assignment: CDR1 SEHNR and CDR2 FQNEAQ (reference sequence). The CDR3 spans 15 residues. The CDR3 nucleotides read TGTGCCAGCAGTCATCGGACTAGCGGCTCCTACGAGCAGTACTTC. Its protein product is CASSHRTSGSYEQYF.

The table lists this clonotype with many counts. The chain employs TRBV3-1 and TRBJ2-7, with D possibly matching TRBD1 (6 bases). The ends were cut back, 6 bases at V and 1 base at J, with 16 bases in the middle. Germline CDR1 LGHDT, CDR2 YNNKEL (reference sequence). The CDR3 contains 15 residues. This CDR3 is CASSRTGTYSYEQYF. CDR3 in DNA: TGTGCCAGCAGTCGTACCGGGACATATTCCTACGAGCAGTACTTC.

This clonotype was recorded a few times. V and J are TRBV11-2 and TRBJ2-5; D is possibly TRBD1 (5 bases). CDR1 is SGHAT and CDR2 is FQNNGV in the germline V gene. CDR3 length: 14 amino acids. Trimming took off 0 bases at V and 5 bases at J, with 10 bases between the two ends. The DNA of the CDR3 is TGTGCCAGCAGCTTAGAGTCAGGGTTGGAGACCCAGTACTTC. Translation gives CASSLESGLETQYF.

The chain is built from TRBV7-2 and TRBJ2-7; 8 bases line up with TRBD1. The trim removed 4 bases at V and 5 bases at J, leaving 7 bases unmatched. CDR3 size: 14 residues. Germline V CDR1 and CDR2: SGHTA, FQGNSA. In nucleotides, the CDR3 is TGTGCCAGCAGCTCAATCGACAGGGGTAACGAGCAGTACTTC. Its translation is CASSSIDRGNEQYF.

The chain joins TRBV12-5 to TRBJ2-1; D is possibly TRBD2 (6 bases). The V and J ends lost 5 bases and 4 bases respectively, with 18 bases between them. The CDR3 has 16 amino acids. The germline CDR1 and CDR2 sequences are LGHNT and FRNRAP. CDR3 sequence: CASGPGTPLEYNEQFF. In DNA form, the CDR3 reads TGTGCTAGTGGTCCCGGGACTCCCCTAGAATACAATGAGCAGTTCTTC.

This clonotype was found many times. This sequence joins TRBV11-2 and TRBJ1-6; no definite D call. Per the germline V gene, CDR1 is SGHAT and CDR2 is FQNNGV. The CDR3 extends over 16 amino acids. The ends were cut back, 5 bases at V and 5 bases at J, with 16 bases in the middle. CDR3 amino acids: CASSPRTYRNNSPLHF. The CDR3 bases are TGTGCCAGCAGCCCCAGAACGTACCGAAATAATTCACCCCTCCACTTT.

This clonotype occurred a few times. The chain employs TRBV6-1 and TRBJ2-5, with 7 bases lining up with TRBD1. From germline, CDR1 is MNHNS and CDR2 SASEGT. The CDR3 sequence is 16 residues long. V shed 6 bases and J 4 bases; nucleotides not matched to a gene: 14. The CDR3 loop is CASSHLRDSPLETQYF. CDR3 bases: TGTGCCAGCAGCCACCTTCGGGACAGCCCACTAGAGACCCAGTACTTC.

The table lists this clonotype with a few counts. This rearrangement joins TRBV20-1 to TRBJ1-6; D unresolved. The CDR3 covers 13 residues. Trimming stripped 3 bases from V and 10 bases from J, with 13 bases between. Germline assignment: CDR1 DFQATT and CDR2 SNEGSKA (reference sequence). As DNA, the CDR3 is TGCAGTGCTAGGGTGGCCAGTCAGTCACCCCTCCACTTT. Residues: CSARVASQSPLHF.

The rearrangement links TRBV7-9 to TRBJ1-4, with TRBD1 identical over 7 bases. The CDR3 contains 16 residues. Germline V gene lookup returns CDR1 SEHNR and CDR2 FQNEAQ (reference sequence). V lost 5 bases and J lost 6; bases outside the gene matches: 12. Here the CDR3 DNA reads TGTGCCAGCAGCCCCCAGTTGGGACAGAAGGATGAAAAACTGTTTTTT. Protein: CASSPQLGQKDEKLFF.

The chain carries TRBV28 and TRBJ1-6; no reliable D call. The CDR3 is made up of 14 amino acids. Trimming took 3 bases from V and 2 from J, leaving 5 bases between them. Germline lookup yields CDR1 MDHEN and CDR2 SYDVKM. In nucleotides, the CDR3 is TGTGCCAGCAGTTTGTTTCCCTATAATTCACCCCTCCACTTT. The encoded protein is CASSLFPYNSPLHF.